The 19 T cell receptor beta chains reported below all come from one sample, sequenced in a study of cytomegalovirus exposure and HLA in healthy donors. Clones were read by immunoSEQ multiplex PCR, and TCRdb kept only the in-frame ones, dropping some. The repertoire consists of tens of thousands of clones, with 85% to 95% occurring once and the leading ten covering around 3.2%. The specimen sequenced was PBMCs. The receptor source for this set is a man in his late teens or twenties in good health and CMV-seronegative.

This chain links TRBV19 with TRBJ1-1, with TRBD1 matching 7 bases. Per the germline V gene, CDR1 is LNHDA and CDR2 is SQIVND (reference sequence). The CDR3 is made up of 13 amino acids. With 1 base clipped from V and 11 bases from J, the junction kept 7 bases outside the gene matches. The CDR3 spells CASSIGQGFLAFF. The CDR3 nucleotides read TGTGCCAGTAGTATAGGACAGGGTTTTCTTGCTTTCTTT.

The chain employs TRBV29-1 and TRBJ2-7; TRBD1 matches 9 bases. Per germline, CDR1 SQVTM and CDR2 ANQGSEA. The junction had 11 bases not matched to a gene; V was cut back by 5 bases and J by 6 bases. This CDR3 spans 14 amino acids. Here the CDR3 DNA reads TGCAGCGTTCACACGGGACAGGGAGGACCCGAGCAGTACTTC. This sequence encodes CSVHTGQGGPEQYF.

This chain links TRBV5-4 with TRBJ2-7; 10 positions agree with TRBD2. Germline lookup yields CDR1 SGHNT and CDR2 YYREEE (reference sequence). The CDR3 totals 17 residues. V shed 3 bases and J 4 bases; nucleotides not matched to a gene: 13. CDR3 region: CASSSPSQAGGSYEQYF. The CDR3 bases are TGTGCCAGCAGCTCGCCGTCCCAAGCGGGGGGGTCATACGAGCAGTACTTC.

V is TRBV9 and J is TRBJ1-1; maybe TRBD1 (5 bases). The CDR3 contains 14 residues. The ends were cut back, 0 bases at V and 5 bases at J, with 11 bases in the middle. Looked up from germline, CDR1 is SGDLS and CDR2 is YYNGEE. The CDR3 reads CASSVEAGGTEAFF. The CDR3 region has the DNA TGTGCCAGCAGCGTAGAGGCGGGGGGAACTGAAGCTTTCTTT.

The chain combines TRBV13 with TRBJ2-3; possibly TRBD1 for D (5 bases). This CDR3 contains 14 residues. V lost 1 base to trimming and J lost 1 base, with 6 bases between them. Germline CDR1 reads PRHDT; CDR2 reads FYEKMQ (reference sequence). The CDR3 nucleotides are TGTGCCAGCAGCTTAGAAGGGGGCACAGATACGCAGTATTTT. It specifies CASSLEGGTDTQYF.

The rearrangement links TRBV29-1 to TRBJ1-1; 7 nucleotides match TRBD1. The CDR3 has 16 residues. The germline CDR1 and CDR2 sequences are SQVTM and ANQGSEA. Trimming took 3 bases from V and 4 from J; bases not matched to a gene: 14. The CDR3 nucleotides are TGCAGCGTTGAGCTCTGGGGCTCAGGGGGAGGCACTGAAGCTTTCTTT. Protein: CSVELWGSGGGTEAFF.

The rearrangement uses TRBV12-5 and TRBJ1-2; D is ambiguous. This CDR3 has 13 amino acids. Trimming removed 4 bases at V and 4 bases at J, with 10 bases between. Per the germline V gene, CDR1 is LGHNT and CDR2 is FRNRAP. This CDR3 reads CASGSSTVYGYTF. The DNA for the CDR3 is TGTGCTAGTGGTTCTTCTACCGTCTATGGCTACACCTTC.

This clone turned up a few times. V gene TRBV10-2 combines with J gene TRBJ2-7, with TRBD2 as a possible D gene (5 bases). The V gene's germline CDR1 is WSHSY and CDR2 SAAADI. The CDR3 totals 11 residues. V was trimmed by 8 bases and J by 5 bases, leaving 10 bases between them. CDR3 nucleotides: TGCGCCAGCGGGAACGGGAACGAGCAGTACTTC. Translated, it gives CASGNGNEQYF.

The V gene is TRBV7-8, the J gene TRBJ1-4; the D is unclear. The V end lost 2 bases, the J end lost 4 bases, and 8 bases lay between the germline ends. CDR1 is SGHVS and CDR2 is FQNEAQ in the germline V gene. The length of the CDR3 is 14 residues. The CDR3 sequence: CASSLWRDNEKLFF. Here the CDR3 DNA reads TGTGCCAGCAGCTTATGGCGGGATAATGAAAAACTGTTTTTT.

The J gene is TRBJ1-2, the V gene TRBV10-3; 7 positions match TRBD1. This CDR3 is 15 amino acids long. CDR1 ENHRY and CDR2 SYGVKD come from the germline V gene. V shed 2 bases and J 2 bases; nucleotides not matched to a gene: 5. The CDR3 nucleotides read TGTGCCATCAGTGAGGGGGGACAGCCGAACTATGGCTACACCTTC. It encodes CAISEGGQPNYGYTF.

The J gene is TRBJ1-1, the V gene TRBV29-1; D possibly corresponds to TRBD1 (5 bases). From germline, CDR1 is SQVTM and CDR2 ANQGSEA. The CDR3 totals 15 residues. Trimming pared 8 bases from V and 1 base from J, leaving 20 bases between. The CDR3 loop is CSITPGVGRNTEAFF. The CDR3 DNA reads as TGCAGCATCACCCCGGGGGTGGGGAGGAACACTGAAGCTTTCTTT.

The chain is built from TRBV9 and TRBJ2-3; D is unclear. V gave up 3 bases and J gave up 2 bases, with 7 bases separating them. CDR3 length equals 13 residues. Germline assignment: CDR1 SGDLS and CDR2 YYNGEE. The CDR3 here is CASSGQTTDTQYF. CDR3 coding DNA: TGTGCCAGCAGCGGACAAACCACAGATACGCAGTATTTT. The variable domain in full, completed from reference TRBV9 and TRBJ2-3, reads DSGVTQTPKHLITATGQRVTLRCSPRSGDLSVYWYQQSLDQGLQFLIQYYNGEERAKGNILERFSAQQFPDLHSELNLSSLELGDSALYFCASSGQTTDTQYFGPGTRLTVL.

The chain combines TRBV30 with TRBJ2-1; 10 bases line up with TRBD2. Trimming removed 1 base from V and 8 bases from J; junction bases left unmatched: 5. Germline V CDR1 and CDR2: GTSNPN, SVGIG (reference sequence). The CDR3 sequence is 14 residues long. The CDR3 DNA reads TGTGCCTGGAGTGAAGCGGGAGGGCGGGATGAGCAGTTCTTC. It translates to CAWSEAGGRDEQFF.

V usage is TRBV27 and J usage is TRBJ2-7; tentative D call: TRBD1 (7 bases). V dropped 5 bases and J dropped 9 bases, with 14 bases sitting between them. Germline values: CDR1 MNHEY, CDR2 SMNVEV (reference sequence). This CDR3 has 12 amino acids. The CDR3 protein is CASSEWGDRQYF. The CDR3 bases are TGTGCCAGCAGTGAGTGGGGGGACAGGCAGTACTTC.

Only one count was recorded for this clone. The rearrangement uses TRBV4-2 and TRBJ2-2; TRBD2 matches 11 bases. CDR1 LGHNA and CDR2 YNFKEQ come from the germline V gene. The junction had 3 bases not matched to a gene; V was cut back by 0 bases and J by 6 bases. CDR3 length equals 16 residues. The CDR3 here is CASSQDQLAGAGELFF. The CDR3 nucleotides are TGTGCCAGCAGCCAAGATCAACTAGCGGGAGCCGGGGAGCTGTTTTTT.

This clone was seen a single time. The V and J genes are TRBV5-1 and TRBJ1-6, with D possibly TRBD1 on 6 matching bases. CDR3 length: 13 amino acids. Germline V CDR1 and CDR2: SGHRS, YFSETQ. V lost 7 bases to trimming and J lost 8 bases, with 13 bases between them. CDR3 in DNA: TGCGCCAGCCGAACAGGGACGGATTCACCCCTCCACTTT. It translates to CASRTGTDSPLHF. Full variable domain (remainder filled in from reference TRBV5-1 and TRBJ1-6): KAGVTQTPRYLIKTRGQQVTLSCSPISGHRSVSWYQQTPGQGLQFLFEYFSETQRNKGNFPGRFSGRQFSNSRSEMNVSTLELGDSALYLCASRTGTDSPLHFGNGTRLTVT.

The CDR3 DNA is TGTGCCAGCAGCTTAATTGAGGGGGCCAACGTCCTGACTTTC. Its translation is CASSLIEGANVLTF. This rearrangement joins TRBV7-9 to TRBJ2-6; no clear D gene. The CDR3 is made up of 14 amino acids. Germline values: CDR1 SEHNR, CDR2 FQNEAQ (reference sequence). V was shortened by 2 bases and J by 4 bases, with 6 bases between the two germline ends.

V usage is TRBV5-1 and J usage is TRBJ2-7, with D possibly TRBD1 on 5 matching bases. Germline V CDR1 and CDR2: SGHRS, YFSETQ. This CDR3 is 15 amino acids long. Trimming shortened V by 0 bases and J by 7 bases, and 17 bases separated the two germline ends. The DNA of the CDR3 is TGCGCCAGCAGCTTGGGTGCCAGATCCCAGGGAGAGCAGTACTTC. It codes for CASSLGARSQGEQYF.

The chain joins TRBV7-3 to TRBJ2-3; D possibly corresponds to TRBD1 (6 bases). CDR3 size: 16 residues. CDR1 and CDR2 (germline): SGHTA, FQGTGA. V lost 2 bases and J 1 base, leaving 13 bases between the germline ends. CDR3 coding DNA: TGTGCCAGCAGCTTACAAGGGGACATCGGCACAGATACGCAGTATTTT. It encodes CASSLQGDIGTDTQYF.